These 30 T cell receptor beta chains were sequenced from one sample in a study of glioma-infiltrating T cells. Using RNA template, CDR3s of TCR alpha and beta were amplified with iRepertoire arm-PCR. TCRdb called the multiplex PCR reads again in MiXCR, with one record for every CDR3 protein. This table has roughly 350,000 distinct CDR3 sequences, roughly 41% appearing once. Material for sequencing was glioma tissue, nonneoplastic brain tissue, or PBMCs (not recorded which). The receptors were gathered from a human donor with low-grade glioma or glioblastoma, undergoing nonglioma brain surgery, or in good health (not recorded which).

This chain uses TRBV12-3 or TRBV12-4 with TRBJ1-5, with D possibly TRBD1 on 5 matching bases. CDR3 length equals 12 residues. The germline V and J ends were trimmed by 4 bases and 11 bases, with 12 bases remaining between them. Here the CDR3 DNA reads TGTGCCAGCAGTTGGGGGGGTCTGACCCAGCATTTT. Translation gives CASSWGGLTQHF.

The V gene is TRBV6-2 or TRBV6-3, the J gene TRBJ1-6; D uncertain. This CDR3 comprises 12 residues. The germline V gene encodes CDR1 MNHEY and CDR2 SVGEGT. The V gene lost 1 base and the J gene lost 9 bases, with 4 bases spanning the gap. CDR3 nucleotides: TGTGCCAGCAGTTACTGTATTTCACCCCTCCACTTT. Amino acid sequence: CASSYCISPLHF.

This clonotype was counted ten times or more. Here the CDR3 reads CASSSRIFNYGYTF. In DNA form, the CDR3 reads TGTGCCAGCAGTTCCCGGATTTTTAACTATGGCTACACCTTC. The V call is TRBV6-2 or TRBV6-3, the J call TRBJ1-2; D ambiguous. Between the trimmed V and J ends, which lost 4 bases and 1 base, there was a span of 10 bases. The germline CDR1 and CDR2 sequences are MNHEY and SVGEGT. The CDR3 runs to 14 residues.

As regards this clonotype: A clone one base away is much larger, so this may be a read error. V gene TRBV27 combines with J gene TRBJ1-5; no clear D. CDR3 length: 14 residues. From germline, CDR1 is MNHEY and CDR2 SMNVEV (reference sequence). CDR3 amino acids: CASSRLPIGQHQHF. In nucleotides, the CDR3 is TGTGCCAGCAGTCGACTTCCTATTGGCCAGCACCAGCATTTT.

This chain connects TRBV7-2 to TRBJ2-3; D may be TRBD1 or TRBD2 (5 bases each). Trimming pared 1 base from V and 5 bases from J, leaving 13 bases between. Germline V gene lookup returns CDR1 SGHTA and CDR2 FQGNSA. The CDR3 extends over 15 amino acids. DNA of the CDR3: TGTGCCAGCAGCTTAGACTGGGGGAGAAAAGATACGCAGTATTTT. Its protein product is CASSLDWGRKDTQYF. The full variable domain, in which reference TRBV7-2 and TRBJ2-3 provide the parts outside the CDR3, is GAGVSQSPSNKVTEKGKDVELRCDPISGHTALYWYRQSLGQGLEFLIYFQGNSAPDKSGLPSDRFSAERTGGSVSTLTIQRTQQEDSAVYLCASSLDWGRKDTQYFGPGTRLTVL.

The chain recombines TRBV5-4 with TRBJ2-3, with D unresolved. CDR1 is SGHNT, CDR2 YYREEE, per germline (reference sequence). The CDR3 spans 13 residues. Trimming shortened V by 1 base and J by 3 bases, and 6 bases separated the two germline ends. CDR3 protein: CASSLYGTDTQYF. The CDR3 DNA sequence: TGTGCCAGCAGCTTGTACGGGACAGATACGCAGTATTTT.

CDR3 bases: TGCAGCGTTGAAGTGGGGGACGAGCAGTACTTC. Amino acids: CSVEVGDEQYF. The chain combines TRBV29-1 with TRBJ2-7; D may be TRBD1 or TRBD2 (5 bases each). The germline V gene has CDR1 SQVTM and CDR2 ANQGSEA. Trimming pared 1 base from V and 5 bases from J, leaving 6 bases between. The CDR3 is 11 residues long.

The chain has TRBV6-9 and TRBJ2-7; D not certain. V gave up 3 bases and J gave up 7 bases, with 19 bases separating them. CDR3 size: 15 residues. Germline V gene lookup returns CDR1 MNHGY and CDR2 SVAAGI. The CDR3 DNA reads TGTGCCAGCAGTTACGACCGGGCAAGCACCAATGAGCAGTACTTC. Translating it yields CASSYDRASTNEQYF.

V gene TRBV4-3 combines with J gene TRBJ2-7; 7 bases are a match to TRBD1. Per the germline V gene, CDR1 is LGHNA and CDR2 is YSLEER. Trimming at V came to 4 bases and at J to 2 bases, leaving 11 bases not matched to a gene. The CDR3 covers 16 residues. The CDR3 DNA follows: TGCGCCAGCAGCCCTCAGGGGGTCGGCTATACCTACGAGCAGTACTTC. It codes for CASSPQGVGYTYEQYF.

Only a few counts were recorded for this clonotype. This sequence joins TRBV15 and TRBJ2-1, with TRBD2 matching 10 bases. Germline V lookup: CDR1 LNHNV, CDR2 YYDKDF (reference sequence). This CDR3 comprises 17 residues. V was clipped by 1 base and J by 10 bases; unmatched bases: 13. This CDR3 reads CATSRVIASGRVWEQFF. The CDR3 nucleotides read TGTGCCACCAGCAGAGTAATAGCTAGCGGGAGAGTTTGGGAGCAGTTCTTC.

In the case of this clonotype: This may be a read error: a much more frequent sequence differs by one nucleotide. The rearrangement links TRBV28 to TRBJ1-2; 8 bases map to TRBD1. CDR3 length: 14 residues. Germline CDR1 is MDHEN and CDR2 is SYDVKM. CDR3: CVSSAQGASYGYTF. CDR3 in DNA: TGTGTCAGCAGCGCGCAGGGGGCTAGCTATGGCTACACCTTC.

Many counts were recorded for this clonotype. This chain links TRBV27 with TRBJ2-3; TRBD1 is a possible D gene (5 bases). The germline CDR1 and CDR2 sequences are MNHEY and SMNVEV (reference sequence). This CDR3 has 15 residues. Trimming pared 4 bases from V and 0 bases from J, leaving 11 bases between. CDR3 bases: TGTGCCAGCAGTTCAGGAGACAGTAGCACAGATACGCAGTATTTT. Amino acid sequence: CASSSGDSSTDTQYF.

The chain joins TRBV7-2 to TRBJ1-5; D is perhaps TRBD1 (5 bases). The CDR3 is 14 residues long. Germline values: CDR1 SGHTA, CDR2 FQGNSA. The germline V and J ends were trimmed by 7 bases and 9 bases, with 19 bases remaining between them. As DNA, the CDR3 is TGTGCCAGCACCTTTGGGTGGGGCGATCCGCCCCAGCATTTT. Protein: CASTFGWGDPPQHF.

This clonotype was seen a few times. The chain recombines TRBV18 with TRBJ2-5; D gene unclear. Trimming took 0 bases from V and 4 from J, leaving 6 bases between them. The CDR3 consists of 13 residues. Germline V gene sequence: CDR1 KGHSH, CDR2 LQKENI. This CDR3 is CASSPPGIETQYF. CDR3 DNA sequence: TGTGCCAGCTCACCACCGGGGATAGAGACCCAGTACTTC.

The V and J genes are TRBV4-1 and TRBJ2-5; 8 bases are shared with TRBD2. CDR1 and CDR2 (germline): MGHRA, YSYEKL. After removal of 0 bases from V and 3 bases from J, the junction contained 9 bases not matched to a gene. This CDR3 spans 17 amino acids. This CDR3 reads CASSQDRAGDVKETQYF. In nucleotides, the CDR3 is TGCGCCAGCAGCCAAGATAGAGCGGGAGATGTAAAAGAGACCCAGTACTTC.

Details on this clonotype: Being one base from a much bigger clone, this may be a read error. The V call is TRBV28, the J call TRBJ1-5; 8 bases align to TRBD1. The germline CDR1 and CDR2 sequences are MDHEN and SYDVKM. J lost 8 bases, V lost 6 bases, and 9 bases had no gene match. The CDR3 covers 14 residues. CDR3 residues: CASSRPQGEEPQHF. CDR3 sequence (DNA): TGTGCCAGCAGCCGTCCACAGGGGGAGGAGCCCCAGCATTTT.

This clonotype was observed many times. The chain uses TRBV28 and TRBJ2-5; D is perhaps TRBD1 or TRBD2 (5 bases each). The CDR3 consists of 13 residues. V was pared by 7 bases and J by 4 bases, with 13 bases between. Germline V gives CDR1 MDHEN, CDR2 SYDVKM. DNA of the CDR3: TGTGCCAGCACCGGGGCTGCTGGAGAGACCCAGTACTTC. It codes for CASTGAAGETQYF.

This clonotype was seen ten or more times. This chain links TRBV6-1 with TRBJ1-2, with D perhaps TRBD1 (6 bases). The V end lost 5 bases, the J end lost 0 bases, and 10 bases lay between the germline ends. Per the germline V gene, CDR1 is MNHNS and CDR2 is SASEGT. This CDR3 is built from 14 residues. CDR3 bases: TGTGCCAGCAGTCGGGACACCTCTAACTATGGCTACACCTTC. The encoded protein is CASSRDTSNYGYTF.

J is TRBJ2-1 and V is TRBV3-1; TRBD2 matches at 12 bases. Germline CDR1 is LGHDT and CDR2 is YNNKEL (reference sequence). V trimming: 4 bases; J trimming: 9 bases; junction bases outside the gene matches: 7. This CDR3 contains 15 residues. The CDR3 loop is CASSPTSGRKGEQFF. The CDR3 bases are TGTGCCAGCAGCCCGACTAGCGGGAGAAAGGGTGAGCAGTTCTTC.

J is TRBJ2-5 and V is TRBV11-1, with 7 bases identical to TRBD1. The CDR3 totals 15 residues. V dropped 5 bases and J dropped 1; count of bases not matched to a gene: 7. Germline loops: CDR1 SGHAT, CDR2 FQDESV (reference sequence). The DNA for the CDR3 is TGTGCCAGCAGCAGAAGGGCAGGGGGCCAAGAGACCCAGTACTTC. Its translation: CASSRRAGGQETQYF.

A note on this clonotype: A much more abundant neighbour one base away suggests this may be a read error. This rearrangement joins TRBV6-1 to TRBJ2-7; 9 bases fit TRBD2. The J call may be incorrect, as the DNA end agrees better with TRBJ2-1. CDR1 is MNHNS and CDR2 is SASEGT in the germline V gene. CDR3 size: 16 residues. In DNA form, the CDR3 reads TGTGCCAGCAGAGCACTAGCGGGTGAGAGCTCCTACGAGCAGTTCTTC. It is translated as CASRALAGESSYEQFF.

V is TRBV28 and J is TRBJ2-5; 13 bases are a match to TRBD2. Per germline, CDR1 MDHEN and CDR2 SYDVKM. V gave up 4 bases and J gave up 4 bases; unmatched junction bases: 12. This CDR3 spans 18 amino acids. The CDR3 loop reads CASSSRTSGSKRRETQYF. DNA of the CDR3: TGTGCCAGCAGTTCAAGGACTAGCGGGAGTAAACGGCGAGAGACCCAGTACTTC.

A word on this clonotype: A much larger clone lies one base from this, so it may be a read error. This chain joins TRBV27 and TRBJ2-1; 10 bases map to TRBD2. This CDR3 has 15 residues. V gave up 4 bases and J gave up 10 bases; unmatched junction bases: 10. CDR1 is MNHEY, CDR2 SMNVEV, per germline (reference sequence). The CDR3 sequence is CASSSLAGSSYEQFF. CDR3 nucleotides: TGTGCCAGCAGTTCACTAGCGGGATCTTCTTACGAGCAGTTCTTC.

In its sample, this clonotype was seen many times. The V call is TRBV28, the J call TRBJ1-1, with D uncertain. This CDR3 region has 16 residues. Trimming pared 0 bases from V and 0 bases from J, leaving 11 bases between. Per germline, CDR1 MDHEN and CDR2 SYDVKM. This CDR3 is CASSLWSWVMNTEAFF. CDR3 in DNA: TGTGCCAGCAGTTTATGGAGTTGGGTAATGAACACTGAAGCTTTCTTT.

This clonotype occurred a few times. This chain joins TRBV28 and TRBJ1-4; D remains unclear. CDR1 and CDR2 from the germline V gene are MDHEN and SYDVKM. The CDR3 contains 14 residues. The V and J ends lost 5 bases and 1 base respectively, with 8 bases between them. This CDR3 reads CASSRVLTNEKLFF. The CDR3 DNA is TGTGCCAGCAGTCGGGTGTTAACTAATGAAAAACTGTTTTTT.

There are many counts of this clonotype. CDR3 nucleotides: TGTGCCAGCAGTTACTCCGCAGGGTCCACCTACGAGCAGTACTTC. It is translated as CASSYSAGSTYEQYF. This chain connects TRBV6-2 or TRBV6-3 to TRBJ2-7, with D perhaps TRBD1 (5 bases). The CDR3 sequence is 15 residues long. The V end lost 0 bases, the J end lost 2 bases, and 11 bases lay between the germline ends. Germline V lookup: CDR1 MNHEY, CDR2 SVGEGT.

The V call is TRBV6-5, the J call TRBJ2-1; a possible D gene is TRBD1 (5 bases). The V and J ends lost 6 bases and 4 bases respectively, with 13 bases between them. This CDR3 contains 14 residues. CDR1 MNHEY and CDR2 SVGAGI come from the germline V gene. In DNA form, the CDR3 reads TGTGCCAGCAGCCTTGGGGCGTTGTACAATGAGCAGTTCTTC. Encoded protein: CASSLGALYNEQFF.

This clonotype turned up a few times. The CDR3 sequence is CASSPDGSGELFF. CDR3 bases: TGTGCCAGCAGTCCGGACGGTTCCGGGGAGCTGTTTTTT. V usage is TRBV12-3 or TRBV12-4 and J usage is TRBJ2-2; D is ambiguous. The CDR3 sequence is 13 residues long. V was cut by 5 bases and J by 6 bases, with 10 bases left in between.

The CDR3 DNA follows: TGTGCCAGCAGTTCATGGGGACAGGGGGCTTCAGAGACCCAGTACTTC. This codes for CASSSWGQGASETQYF. V usage is TRBV28 and J usage is TRBJ2-5; 12 bases line up with TRBD1. J lost 4 bases, V lost 4 bases, and 7 bases had no gene match. Germline loops: CDR1 MDHEN, CDR2 SYDVKM. The CDR3 covers 16 residues.

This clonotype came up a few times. The CDR3 loop is CSASGQGGINEQFF. The CDR3 DNA reads TGCAGTGCTAGCGGACAGGGAGGGATCAATGAGCAGTTCTTC. The V call is TRBV20-1, the J call TRBJ2-1; weak D call: TRBD1 (8 bases). From germline, CDR1 is DFQATT and CDR2 SNEGSKA (reference sequence). The V end was cut by 3 bases, the J end by 6 bases, with 15 bases between. This CDR3 is built from 14 residues.